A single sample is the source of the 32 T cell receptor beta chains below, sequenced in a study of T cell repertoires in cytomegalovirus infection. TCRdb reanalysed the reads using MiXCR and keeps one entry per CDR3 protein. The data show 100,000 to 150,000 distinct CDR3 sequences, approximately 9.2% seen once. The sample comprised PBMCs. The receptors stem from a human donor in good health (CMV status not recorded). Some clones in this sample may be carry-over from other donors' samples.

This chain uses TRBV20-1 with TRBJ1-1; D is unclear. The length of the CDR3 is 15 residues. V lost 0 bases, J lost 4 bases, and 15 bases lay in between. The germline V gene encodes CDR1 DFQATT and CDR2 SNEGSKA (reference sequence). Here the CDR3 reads CSARDLSVTTTEAFF. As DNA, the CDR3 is TGCAGTGCTAGAGATCTGTCAGTTACGACCACTGAAGCTTTCTTT.

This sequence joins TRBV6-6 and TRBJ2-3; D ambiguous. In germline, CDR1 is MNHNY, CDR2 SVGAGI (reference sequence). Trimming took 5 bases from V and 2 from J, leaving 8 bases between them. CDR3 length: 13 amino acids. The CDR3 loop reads CASSTDNTDTQYF. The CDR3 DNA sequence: TGTGCCAGCAGTACTGACAACACAGATACGCAGTATTTT.

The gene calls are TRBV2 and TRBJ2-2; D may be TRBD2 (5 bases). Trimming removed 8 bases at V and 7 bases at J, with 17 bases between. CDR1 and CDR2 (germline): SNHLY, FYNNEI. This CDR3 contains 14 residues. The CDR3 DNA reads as TGTGCCAGCCGCCCCCGACCGGGGAGCGGGGAGCTGTTTTTT. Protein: CASRPRPGSGELFF.

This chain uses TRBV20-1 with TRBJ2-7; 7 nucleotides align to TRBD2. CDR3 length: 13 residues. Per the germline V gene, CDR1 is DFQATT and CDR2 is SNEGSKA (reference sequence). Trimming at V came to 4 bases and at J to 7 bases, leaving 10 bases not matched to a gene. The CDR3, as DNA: TGCAGTGCTAAGGGCTGGGTAGCGGGTGAGCAGTACTTC. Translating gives CSAKGWVAGEQYF.

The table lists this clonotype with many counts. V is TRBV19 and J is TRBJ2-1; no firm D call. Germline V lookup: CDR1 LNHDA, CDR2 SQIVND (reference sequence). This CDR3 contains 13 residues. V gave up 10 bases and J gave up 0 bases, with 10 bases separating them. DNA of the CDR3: TGTGCCACGACCTCCAGCTCCTACAATGAGCAGTTCTTC. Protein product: CATTSSSYNEQFF. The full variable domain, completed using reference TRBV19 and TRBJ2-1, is DGGITQSPKYLFRKEGQNVTLSCEQNLNHDAMYWYRQDPGQGLRLIYYSQIVNDFQKGDIAEGYSVSREKKESFPLTVTSAQKNPTAFYLCATTSSSYNEQFFGPGTRLTVL.

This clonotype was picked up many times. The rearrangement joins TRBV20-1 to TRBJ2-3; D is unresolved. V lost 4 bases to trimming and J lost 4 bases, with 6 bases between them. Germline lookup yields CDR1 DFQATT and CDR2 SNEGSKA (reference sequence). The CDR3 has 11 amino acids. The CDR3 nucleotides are TGCAGTGCTAAACGACCAGATACGCAGTATTTT. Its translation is CSAKRPDTQYF.

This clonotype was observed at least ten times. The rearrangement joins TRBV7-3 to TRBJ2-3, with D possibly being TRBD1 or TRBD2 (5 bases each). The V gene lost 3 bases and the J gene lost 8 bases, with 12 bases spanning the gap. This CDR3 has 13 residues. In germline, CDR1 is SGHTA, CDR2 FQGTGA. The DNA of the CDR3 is TGTGCCAGCAGCTTGGGACCCGGAGGTACGCAGTATTTT. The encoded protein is CASSLGPGGTQYF.

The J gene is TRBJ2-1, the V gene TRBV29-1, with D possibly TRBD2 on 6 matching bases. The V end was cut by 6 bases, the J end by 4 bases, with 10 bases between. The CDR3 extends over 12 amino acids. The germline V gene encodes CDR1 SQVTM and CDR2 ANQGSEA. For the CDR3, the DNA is TGCAGCGTCCTCGGAGGGTACAATGAGCAGTTCTTC. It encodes CSVLGGYNEQFF.

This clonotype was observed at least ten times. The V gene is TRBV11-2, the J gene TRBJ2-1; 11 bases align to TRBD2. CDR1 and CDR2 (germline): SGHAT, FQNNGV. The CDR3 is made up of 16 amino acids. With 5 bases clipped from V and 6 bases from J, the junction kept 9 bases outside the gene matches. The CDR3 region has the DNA TGTGCCAGCAGCCGACCTCTAGCGGGGGGACCCAATGAGCAGTTCTTC. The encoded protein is CASSRPLAGGPNEQFF.

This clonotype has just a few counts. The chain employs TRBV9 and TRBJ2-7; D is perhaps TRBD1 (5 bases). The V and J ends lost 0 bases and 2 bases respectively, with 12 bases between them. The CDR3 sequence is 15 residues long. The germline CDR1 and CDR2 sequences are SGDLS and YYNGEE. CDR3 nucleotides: TGTGCCAGCAGCGTAGAAGCAGGGCGTGCCTACGAGCAGTACTTC. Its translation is CASSVEAGRAYEQYF.

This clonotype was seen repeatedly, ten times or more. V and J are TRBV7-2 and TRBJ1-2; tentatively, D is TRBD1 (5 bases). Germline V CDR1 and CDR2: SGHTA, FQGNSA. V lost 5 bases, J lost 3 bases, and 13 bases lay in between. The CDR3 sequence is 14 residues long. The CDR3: CASSQSGSYYGYTF. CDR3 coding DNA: TGTGCCAGCAGCCAATCAGGGTCCTACTATGGCTACACCTTC.

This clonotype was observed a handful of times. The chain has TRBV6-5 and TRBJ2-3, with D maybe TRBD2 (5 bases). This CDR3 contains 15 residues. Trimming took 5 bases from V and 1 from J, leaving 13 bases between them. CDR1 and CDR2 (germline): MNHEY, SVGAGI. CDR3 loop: CASSKLETRTDTQYF. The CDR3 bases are TGTGCCAGCAGTAAACTAGAGACGCGCACAGATACGCAGTATTTT.

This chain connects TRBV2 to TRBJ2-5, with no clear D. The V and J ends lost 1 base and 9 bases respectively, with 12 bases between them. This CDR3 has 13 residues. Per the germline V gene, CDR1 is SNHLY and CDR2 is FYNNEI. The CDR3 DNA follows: TGTGCCAGCAGTGAAGAGCACCAAACGGCCCAGTACTTC. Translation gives CASSEEHQTAQYF.

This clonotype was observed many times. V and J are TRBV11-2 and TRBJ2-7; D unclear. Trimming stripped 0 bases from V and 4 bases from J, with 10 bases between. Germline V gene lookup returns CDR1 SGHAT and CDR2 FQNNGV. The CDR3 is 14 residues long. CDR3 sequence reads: CASSLDGPPYEQYF. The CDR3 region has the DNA TGTGCCAGCAGCTTAGATGGTCCTCCTTACGAGCAGTACTTC.

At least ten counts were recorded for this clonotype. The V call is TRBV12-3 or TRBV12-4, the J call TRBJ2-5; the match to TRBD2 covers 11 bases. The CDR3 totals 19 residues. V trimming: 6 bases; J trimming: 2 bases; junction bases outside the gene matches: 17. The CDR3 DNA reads TGTGCCAGCAGCCCAGGGTCCGCGCCGGGACTAGCGGATCAAGAGACCCAGTACTTC. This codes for CASSPGSAPGLADQETQYF.

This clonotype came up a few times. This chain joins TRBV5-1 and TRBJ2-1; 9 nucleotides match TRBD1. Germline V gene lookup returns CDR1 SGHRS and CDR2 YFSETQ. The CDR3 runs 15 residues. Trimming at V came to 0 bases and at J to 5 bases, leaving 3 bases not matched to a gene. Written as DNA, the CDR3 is TGCGCCAGCAGCTTGGACGGACAGGGGAACAATGAGCAGTTCTTC. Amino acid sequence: CASSLDGQGNNEQFF. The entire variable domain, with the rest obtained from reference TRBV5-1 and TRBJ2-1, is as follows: KAGVTQTPRYLIKTRGQQVTLSCSPISGHRSVSWYQQTPGQGLQFLFEYFSETQRNKGNFPGRFSGRQFSNSRSEMNVSTLELGDSALYLCASSLDGQGNNEQFFGPGTRLTVL.

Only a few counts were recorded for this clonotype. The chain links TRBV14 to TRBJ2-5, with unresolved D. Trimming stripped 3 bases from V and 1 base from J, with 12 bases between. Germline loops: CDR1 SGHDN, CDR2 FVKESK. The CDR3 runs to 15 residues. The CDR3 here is CASSQYTIVQETQYF. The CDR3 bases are TGTGCCAGCAGCCAGTACACTATCGTCCAAGAGACCCAGTACTTC.

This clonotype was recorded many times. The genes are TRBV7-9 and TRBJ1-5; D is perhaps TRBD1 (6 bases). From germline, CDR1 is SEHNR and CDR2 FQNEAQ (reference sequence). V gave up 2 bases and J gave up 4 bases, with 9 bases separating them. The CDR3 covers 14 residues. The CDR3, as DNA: TGTGCCAGCAGCTTAAATACAGGGAATCAGCCCCAGCATTTT. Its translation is CASSLNTGNQPQHF. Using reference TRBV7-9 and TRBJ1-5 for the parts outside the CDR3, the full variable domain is DTGVSQNPRHKITKRGQNVTFRCDPISEHNRLYWYRQTLGQGPEFLTYFQNEAQLEKSRLLSDRFSAERPKGSFSTLEIQRTEQGDSAMYLCASSLNTGNQPQHFGDGTRLSIL.

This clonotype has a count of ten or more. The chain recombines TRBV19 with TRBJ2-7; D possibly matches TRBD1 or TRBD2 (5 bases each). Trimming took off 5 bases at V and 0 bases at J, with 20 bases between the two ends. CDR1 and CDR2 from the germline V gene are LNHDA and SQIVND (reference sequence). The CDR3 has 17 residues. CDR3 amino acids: CASSPDRGRGVSYEQYF. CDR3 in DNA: TGTGCCAGTAGTCCGGATAGGGGCCGGGGAGTCTCCTACGAGCAGTACTTC.

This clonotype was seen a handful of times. The CDR3 reads CSARLQQGYTQYF. CDR3 coding DNA: TGCAGTGCTAGACTTCAACAGGGATATACGCAGTATTTT. This chain links TRBV20-1 with TRBJ2-3, with D possibly being TRBD1 (6 bases). This CDR3 spans 13 amino acids. The germline V gene encodes CDR1 DFQATT and CDR2 SNEGSKA (reference sequence). V was trimmed by 2 bases and J by 7 bases, leaving 13 bases between them.

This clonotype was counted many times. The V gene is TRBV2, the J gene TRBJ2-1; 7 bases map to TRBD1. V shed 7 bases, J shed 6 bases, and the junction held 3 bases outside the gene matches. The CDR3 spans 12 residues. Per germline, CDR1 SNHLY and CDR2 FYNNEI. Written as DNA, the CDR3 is TGTGCCAGCACTCCAGGGGGCAATGAGCAGTTCTTC. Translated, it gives CASTPGGNEQFF.

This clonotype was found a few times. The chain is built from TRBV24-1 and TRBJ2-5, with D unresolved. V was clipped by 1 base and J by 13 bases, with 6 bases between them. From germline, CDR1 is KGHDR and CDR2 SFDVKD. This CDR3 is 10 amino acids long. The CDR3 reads CATSDFYGYF. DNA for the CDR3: TGTGCCACCAGTGATTTTTACGGGTACTTC.

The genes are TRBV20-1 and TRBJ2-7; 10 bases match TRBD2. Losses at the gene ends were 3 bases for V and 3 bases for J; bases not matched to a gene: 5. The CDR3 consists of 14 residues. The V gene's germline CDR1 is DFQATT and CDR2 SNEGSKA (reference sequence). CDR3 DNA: TGCAGTGCTAGTGTTGCTAGCGGGAGCTACGAGCAGTACTTC. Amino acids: CSASVASGSYEQYF.

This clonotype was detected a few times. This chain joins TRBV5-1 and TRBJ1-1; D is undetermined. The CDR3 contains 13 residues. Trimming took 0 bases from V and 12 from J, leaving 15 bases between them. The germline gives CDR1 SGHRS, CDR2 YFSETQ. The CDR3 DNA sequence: TGCGCCAGCAGCTTGGCGGACCCACCTGAGTCTTTCTTT. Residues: CASSLADPPESFF.

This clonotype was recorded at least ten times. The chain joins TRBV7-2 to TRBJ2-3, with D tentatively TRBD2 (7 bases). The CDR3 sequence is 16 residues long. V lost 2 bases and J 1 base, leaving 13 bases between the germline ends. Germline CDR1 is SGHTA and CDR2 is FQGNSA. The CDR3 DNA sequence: TGTGCCAGCAGCTTAAGGGGGGGCCTTGGCACAGATACGCAGTATTTT. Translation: CASSLRGGLGTDTQYF. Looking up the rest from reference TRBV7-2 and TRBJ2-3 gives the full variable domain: GAGVSQSPSNKVTEKGKDVELRCDPISGHTALYWYRQSLGQGLEFLIYFQGNSAPDKSGLPSDRFSAERTGGSVSTLTIQRTQQEDSAVYLCASSLRGGLGTDTQYFGPGTRLTVL.

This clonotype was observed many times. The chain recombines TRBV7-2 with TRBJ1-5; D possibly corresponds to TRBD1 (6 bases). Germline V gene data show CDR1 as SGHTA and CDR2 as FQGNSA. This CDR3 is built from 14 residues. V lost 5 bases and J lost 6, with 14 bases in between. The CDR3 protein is CASSPGQIGQPQHF. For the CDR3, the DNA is TGTGCCAGCAGCCCTGGACAGATTGGTCAGCCCCAGCATTTT. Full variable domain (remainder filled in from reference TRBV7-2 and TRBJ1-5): GAGVSQSPSNKVTEKGKDVELRCDPISGHTALYWYRQSLGQGLEFLIYFQGNSAPDKSGLPSDRFSAERTGGSVSTLTIQRTQQEDSAVYLCASSPGQIGQPQHFGDGTRLSIL.

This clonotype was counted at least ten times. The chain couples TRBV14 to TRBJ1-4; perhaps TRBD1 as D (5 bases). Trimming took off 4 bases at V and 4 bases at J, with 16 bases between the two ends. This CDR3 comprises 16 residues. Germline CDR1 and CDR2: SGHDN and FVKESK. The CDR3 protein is CASSPGRRAFNEKLFF. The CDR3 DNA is TGTGCCAGCAGCCCAGGTCGCAGGGCCTTTAATGAAAAACTGTTTTTT.

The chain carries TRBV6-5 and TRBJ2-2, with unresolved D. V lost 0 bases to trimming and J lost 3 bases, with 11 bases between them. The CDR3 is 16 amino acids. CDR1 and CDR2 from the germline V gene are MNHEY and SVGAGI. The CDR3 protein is CASSYSTQEDTGELFF. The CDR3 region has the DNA TGTGCCAGCAGTTACTCAACGCAAGAAGACACCGGGGAGCTGTTTTTT.

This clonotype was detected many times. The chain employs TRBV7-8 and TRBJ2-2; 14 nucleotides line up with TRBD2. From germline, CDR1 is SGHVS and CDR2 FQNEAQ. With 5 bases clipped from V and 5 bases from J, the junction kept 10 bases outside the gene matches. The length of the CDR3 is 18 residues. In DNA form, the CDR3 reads TGTGCCAGCAGCCACACCGGGACTAGCGGGAGAATTACCGGGGAGCTGTTTTTT. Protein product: CASSHTGTSGRITGELFF. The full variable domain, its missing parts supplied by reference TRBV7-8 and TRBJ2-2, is GAGVSQSPRYKVAKRGQDVALRCDPISGHVSLFWYQQALGQGPEFLTYFQNEAQLDKSGLPSDRFFAERPEGSVSTLKIQRTQQEDSAVYLCASSHTGTSGRITGELFFGEGSRLTVL.

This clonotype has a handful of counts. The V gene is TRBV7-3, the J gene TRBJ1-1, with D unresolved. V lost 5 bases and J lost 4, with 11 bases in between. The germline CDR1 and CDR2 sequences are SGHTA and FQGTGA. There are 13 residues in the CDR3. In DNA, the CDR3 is TGTGCCAGCAGCGCAGTGGTGGGCACTGAAGCTTTCTTT. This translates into CASSAVVGTEAFF.

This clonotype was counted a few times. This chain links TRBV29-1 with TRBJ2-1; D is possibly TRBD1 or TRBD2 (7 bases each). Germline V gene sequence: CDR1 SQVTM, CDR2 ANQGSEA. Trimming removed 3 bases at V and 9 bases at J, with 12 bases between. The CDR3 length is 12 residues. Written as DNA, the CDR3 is TGCAGCGTTGAGACAGGGAGGGCTGAGCAGTTCTTC. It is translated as CSVETGRAEQFF.

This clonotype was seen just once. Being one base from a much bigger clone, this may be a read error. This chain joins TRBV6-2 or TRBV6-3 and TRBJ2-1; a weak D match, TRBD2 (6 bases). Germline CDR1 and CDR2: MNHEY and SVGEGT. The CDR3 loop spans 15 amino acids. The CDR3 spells CASASSGLSYIEQFF. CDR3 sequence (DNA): TGTGCCAGCGCCTCTTCTGGACTATCCTACATTGAGCAGTTCTTC.